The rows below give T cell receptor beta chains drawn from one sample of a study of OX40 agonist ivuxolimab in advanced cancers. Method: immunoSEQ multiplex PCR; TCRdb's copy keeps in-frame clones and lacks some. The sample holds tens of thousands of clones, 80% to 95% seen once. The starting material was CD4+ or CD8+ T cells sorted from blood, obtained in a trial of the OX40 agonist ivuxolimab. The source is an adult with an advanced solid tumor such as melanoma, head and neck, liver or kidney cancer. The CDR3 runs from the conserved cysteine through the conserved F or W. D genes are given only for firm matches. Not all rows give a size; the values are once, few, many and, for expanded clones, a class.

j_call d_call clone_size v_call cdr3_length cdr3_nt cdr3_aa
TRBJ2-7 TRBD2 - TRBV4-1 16 TGCGCCAGCAGCCAAGTTGATATGGGACTAGTTCGCGAGCAGTACTTC CASSQVDMGLVREQYF
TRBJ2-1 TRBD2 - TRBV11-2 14 TGTGCCAGCAGCTTGCTAGCGGGATTCAATGAGCAGTTCTTC CASSLLAGFNEQFF
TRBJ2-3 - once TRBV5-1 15 TGCGCCAGCAGCTCAATCCCGGTGAGCACAGATACGCAGTATTTT CASSSIPVSTDTQYF
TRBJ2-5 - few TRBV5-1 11 TGCGCCAGCAGCTTTCAAGAGACCCAGTACTTC CASSFQETQYF
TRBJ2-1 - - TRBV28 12 TGTGCCAGCAGTTTAGTACGGCCCGAGCAGTTCTTC CASSLVRPEQFF
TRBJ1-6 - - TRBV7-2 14 TGTGCCAGCAGGGTAGGAGGGGTTGATTCACCCCTCCACTTT CASRVGGVDSPLHF
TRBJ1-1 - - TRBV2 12 TGTGCCAGTGAACGGATGGGAGTTGAAGCTTTCTTT CASERMGVEAFF
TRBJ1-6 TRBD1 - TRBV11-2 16 TGTGCCAGCACCTTGCTTCAGGGACAGTATAATTCACCCCTCCACTTT CASTLLQGQYNSPLHF
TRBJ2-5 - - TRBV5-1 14 TGCGCCAGCAGCCCCGGGCGGACTCAAGAGACCCAGTACTTC CASSPGRTQETQYF
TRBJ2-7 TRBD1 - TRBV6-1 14 TGTGCCAGCAGTGAACGGGACAGGTCCTACGAGCAGTACTTC CASSERDRSYEQYF
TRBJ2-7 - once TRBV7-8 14 TGTGCCAGCAGCCCAGGGGACACCACCTACGAGCAGTACTTC CASSPGDTTYEQYF
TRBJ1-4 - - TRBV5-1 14 TGCGCCAGCAGCATAGACCGGGTCGGTGAAAAACTGTTTTTT CASSIDRVGEKLFF
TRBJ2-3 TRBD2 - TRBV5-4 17 TGTGCCAGCAGCTATAAGGGGACTAGGCTTTACACAGATACGCAGTATTTT CASSYKGTRLYTDTQYF
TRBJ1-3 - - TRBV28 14 TGTGCCATGCAGGGGAGAAGGGCTGGAAACACCATATATTTT CAMQGRRAGNTIYF
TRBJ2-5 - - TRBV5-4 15 TGTGCCAGCAGCTTGGGTTTGGGACTCCAAGAGACCCAGTACTTC CASSLGLGLQETQYF
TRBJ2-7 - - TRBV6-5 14 TGTGCCAGCAGCCGCACCGGGACTTCCTACGAGCAGTACTTC CASSRTGTSYEQYF
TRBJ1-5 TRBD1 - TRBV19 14 TGTGCCAGTAGTTCGGGACAGGGAAACCAGCCCCAGCATTTT CASSSGQGNQPQHF
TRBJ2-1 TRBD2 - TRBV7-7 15 TGTGCTAGCAGACCCCTAGCGGGAGGAATCTATGAGCAGTTCTTC CASRPLAGGIYEQFF
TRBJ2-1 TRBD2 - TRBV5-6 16 TGTGCCAGCAGCTTGGTTCGCGGGAGCAACTACAATGAGCAGTTCTTC CASSLVRGSNYNEQFF
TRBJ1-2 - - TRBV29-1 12 TGCAGCGTTGAACAAGGCGCAGGGGGCTACACCTTC CSVEQGAGGYTF
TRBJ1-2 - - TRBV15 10 TGTGCCACCAGCAGGGCTGGCTACACCTTC CATSRAGYTF
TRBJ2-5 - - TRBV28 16 TGTGCCAGCAGGATGACCGGGGCGGGGGCAAGAGAGACCCAGTACTTC CASRMTGAGARETQYF
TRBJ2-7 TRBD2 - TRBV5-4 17 TGTGCCAGCAGCTTGGCCATCGCGGCTAGCGGGTCCTACGAGCAGTACTTC CASSLAIAASGSYEQYF
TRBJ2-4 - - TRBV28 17 TGTGCCAGCAGTACACCAATATCCCAGGTGCCAATAAACATTCAGTACTTC CASSTPISQVPINIQYF
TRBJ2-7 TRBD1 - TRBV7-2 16 TGTGCCAGCAGCTTAGGGGCCGGGACAGGATTCTACGAGCAGTACTTC CASSLGAGTGFYEQYF
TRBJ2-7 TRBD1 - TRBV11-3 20 TGTGCCAGCAGCGGGGAGACCGGGACAGGGACCCGAAAAAGCTCCTACGAGCAGTACTTC CASSGETGTGTRKSSYEQYF
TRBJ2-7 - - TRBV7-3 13 TGTGCCAGCAGTGACAGGAGCTCCTACGAGCAGTACTTC CASSDRSSYEQYF
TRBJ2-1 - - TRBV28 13 TGTGCCAGCAGTTCCCGGACTGGCAATGAGCAGTTCTTC CASSSRTGNEQFF
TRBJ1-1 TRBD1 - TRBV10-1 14 TGCGCCAGCACCTGGACAGGGACGAACACTGAAGCTTTCTTT CASTWTGTNTEAFF
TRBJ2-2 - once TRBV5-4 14 TGTGCCAGCAGCCAAGATCCGGGTACCGGGGAGCTGTTTTTT CASSQDPGTGELFF
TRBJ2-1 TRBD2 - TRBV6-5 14 TGTGCCAGCAGTTCCATCGGACTAGCGGGAAAACAGTTCTTC CASSSIGLAGKQFF
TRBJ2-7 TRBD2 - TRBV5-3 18 TGTGCCAGAAGCACGGGACTAGCGGGAGCCAGACACCATTACGAGCAGTACTTC CARSTGLAGARHHYEQYF
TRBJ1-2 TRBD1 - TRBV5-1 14 TGCGCCAGCGGCCCGGGACAGCCTAACTATGGCTACACCTTC CASGPGQPNYGYTF